This TCR delta chain appears in the sequencing data of a study of γδ T cells in repeated Plasmodium falciparum infection. Study overall: Malian children with intense seasonal malaria exposure were compared with matched Australian children. Malaria-naive adults were infected with P. falciparum NF54 four times over about 600 days.

This clone was detected ten times or more. What it binds is unknown. Vgamma9/Vdelta2+ and Vdelta2-negative gammadelta T cells were flow-sorted from PBMC for bulk sequencing. Trimming left V 6 bases short and J 0 bases short, with 29 bases between. The CDR3 extends over 20 amino acids. From germline, CDR1 is TSWWSYY and CDR2 QGS. TCRdb reprocessed the multiplex PCR reads using CATT. The sample carries some 100,000 delta-chain clones, approximately 1.4% recorded once. The study's findings and limits: In Vdelta2-negative, largely Vdelta1+, gammadelta repertoires, repeated controlled infections appeared to drive clonal selection waves. Vgamma9/Vdelta2+ T cells showed a stable polyclonal repertoire with shared TCRgamma sequences.

The chain carries TRDV1 and TRDJ1, with a tentative D call TRDD2 (9 bases). The sequence came from a pool of human donors (malaria-infected and uninfected, not separated). The sequenced sample consisted of gamma-delta T cells from blood. In DNA form, the CDR3 reads TGTGCTCTTGGATGGCCTTCCTACCTAATTGGGGGATTAAACACCGATAAACTCATCTTT. It yields the protein CALGWPSYLIGGLNTDKLIF.